Given below is one T cell receptor beta chain in context. Its antigen is not identified. As for the donors, each was a healthy bone marrow donor. Per germline, CDR1 LNHDA and CDR2 SQIVND (reference sequence). The germline V and J ends were trimmed by 6 bases and 0 bases, with 8 bases remaining between them. The CDR3 runs to 14 residues. PCR was performed using 60 Vbeta and 13 Jbeta primers. This table comes from immunoSEQ multiplex PCR, and its TCRdb copy is limited to in-frame clones, with some not included. The sample has 150,000 to 200,000 clones; 76% are singletons. The source of the sample is a study of cytomegalovirus exposure and HLA in healthy donors. Broader study findings: Later analysis associated a missense DCLRE1C variant with TCR beta V- and J-gene trimming.

The rearrangement links TRBV19 to TRBJ1-4; D is perhaps TRBD1 (6 bases). This clonotype was sampled from a female donor in good health and CMV-seronegative. Sample: PBMCs. CDR3 nucleotides: TGTGCCAGTAGCTACAGGGCAACTAATGAAAAACTGTTTTTT. The encoded protein is CASSYRATNEKLFF.